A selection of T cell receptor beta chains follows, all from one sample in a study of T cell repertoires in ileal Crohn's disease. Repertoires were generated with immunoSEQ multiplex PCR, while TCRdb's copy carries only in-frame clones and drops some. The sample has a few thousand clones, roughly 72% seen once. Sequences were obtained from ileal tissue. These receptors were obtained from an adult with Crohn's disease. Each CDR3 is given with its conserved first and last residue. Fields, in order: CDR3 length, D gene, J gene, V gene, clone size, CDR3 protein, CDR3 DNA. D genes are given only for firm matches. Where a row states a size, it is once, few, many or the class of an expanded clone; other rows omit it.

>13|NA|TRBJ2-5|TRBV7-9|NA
CASSRTDEETQYF
TGTGCCAGCAGCCGGACTGATGAGGAGACCCAGTACTTC
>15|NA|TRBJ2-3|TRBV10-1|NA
CASSVSSGGVDTQYF
TGCGCCAGCAGTGTCTCAAGTGGGGGAGTGGATACGCAGTATTTT
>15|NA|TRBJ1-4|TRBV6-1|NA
CASSGTVATNEKLFF
TGTGCCAGCAGTGGGACGGTTGCAACTAATGAAAAACTGTTTTTT
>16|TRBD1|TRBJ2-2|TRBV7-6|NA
CASSSGQGTLGGELFF
TGTGCCAGCAGCTCTGGACAGGGGACATTAGGCGGGGAGCTGTTTTTT
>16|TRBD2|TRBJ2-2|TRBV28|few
CASRLLGLAGTGELFF
TGTGCCAGCAGGCTCCTTGGACTAGCGGGGACCGGGGAGCTGTTTTTT
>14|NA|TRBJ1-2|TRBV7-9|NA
CASSLNDNLGGYTF
TGTGCCAGCAGCCTAAACGACAACCTCGGAGGCTACACCTTC
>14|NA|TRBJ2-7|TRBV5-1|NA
CASSLGGGLYEQYF
TGCGCCAGCAGCTTGGGTGGGGGACTCTACGAGCAGTACTTC
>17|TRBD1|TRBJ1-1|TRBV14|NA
CATRPSGTGGASGEAFF
TGTGCCACCAGACCGTCAGGGACAGGAGGAGCGTCGGGTGAAGCTTTCTTT
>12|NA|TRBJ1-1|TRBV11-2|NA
CASGVGRTEAFF
TGTGCCAGCGGGGTTGGAAGGACTGAAGCTTTCTTT
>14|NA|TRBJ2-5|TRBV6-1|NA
CASVVGDWEETQYF
TGTGCCAGCGTGGTTGGGGACTGGGAAGAGACCCAGTACTTC
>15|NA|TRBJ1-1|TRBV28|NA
CASSGWDGINTEAFF
TGTGCCAGCAGTGGCTGGGACGGTATAAACACTGAAGCTTTCTTT